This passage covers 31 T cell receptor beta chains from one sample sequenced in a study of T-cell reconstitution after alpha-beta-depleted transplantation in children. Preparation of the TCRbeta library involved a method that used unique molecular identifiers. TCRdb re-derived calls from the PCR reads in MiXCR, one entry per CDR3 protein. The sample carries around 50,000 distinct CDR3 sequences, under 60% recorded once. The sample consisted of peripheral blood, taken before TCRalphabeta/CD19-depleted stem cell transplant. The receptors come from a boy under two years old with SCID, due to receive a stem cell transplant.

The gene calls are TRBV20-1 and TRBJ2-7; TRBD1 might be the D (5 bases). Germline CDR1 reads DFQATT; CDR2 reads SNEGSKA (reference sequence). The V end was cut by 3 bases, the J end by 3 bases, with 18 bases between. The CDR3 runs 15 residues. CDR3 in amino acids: CSARYPQGNLYEQYF. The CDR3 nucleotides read TGCAGTGCTAGGTACCCCCAGGGAAACCTCTACGAGCAGTACTTC.

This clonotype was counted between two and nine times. The CDR3 protein is CASSKALSGPGELFF. In DNA form, the CDR3 reads TGTGCCAGCAGCAAAGCGCTTTCCGGGCCCGGGGAGCTGTTTTTT. The chain uses TRBV21-1 and TRBJ2-2; the D call in the table, TRBD1, was not verified against the DNA. TRBV21-1 is given as a pseudogene. The CDR3 has 15 amino acids.

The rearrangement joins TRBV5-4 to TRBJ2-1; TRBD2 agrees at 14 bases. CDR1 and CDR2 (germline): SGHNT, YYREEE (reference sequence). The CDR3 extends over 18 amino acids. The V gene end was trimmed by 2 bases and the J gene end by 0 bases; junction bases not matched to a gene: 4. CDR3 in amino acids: CASSLGLAGGHSYNEQFF. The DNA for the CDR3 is TGTGCCAGCAGCTTAGGACTAGCGGGGGGCCACTCCTACAATGAGCAGTTCTTC.

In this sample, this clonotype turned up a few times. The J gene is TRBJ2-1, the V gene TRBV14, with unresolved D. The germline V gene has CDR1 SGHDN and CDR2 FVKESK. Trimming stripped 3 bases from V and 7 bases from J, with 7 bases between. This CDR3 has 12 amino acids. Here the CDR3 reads CASSHLENEQFF. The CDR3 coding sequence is TGTGCCAGCAGCCATCTAGAGAATGAGCAGTTCTTC.

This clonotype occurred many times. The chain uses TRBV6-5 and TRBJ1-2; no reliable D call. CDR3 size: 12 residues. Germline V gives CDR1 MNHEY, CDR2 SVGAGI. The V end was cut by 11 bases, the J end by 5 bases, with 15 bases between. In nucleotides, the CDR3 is TGTGCCTCCCAGGACCCGGGATATGGCTACACCTTC. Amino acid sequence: CASQDPGYGYTF.

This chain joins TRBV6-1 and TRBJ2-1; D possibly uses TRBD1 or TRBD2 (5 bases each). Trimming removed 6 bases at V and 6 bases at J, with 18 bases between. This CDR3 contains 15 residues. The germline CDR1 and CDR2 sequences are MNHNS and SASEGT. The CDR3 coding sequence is TGTGCCAGCAGCCTGGGGACGGGCTCTTCCAATGAGCAGTTCTTC. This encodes CASSLGTGSSNEQFF.

CDR3 sequence (DNA): TGTGCCATCAGTGGGGACAGGGGGCGTGGGGCCAACGTCCTGACTTTC. Translated, it gives CAISGDRGRGANVLTF. The chain uses TRBV10-3 and TRBJ2-6; 12 nucleotides match TRBD1. The CDR3 consists of 16 residues. Germline CDR1 ENHRY, CDR2 SYGVKD. Trimming cost V 4 bases and J 3 bases; bases outside gene matches: 1.

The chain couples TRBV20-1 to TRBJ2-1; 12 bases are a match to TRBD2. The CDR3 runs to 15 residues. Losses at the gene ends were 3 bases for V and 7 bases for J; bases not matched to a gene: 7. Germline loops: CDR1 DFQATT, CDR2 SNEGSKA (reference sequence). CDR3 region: CSARELAGGVNEQFF. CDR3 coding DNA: TGCAGTGCTAGGGAACTAGCGGGGGGCGTGAATGAGCAGTTCTTC.

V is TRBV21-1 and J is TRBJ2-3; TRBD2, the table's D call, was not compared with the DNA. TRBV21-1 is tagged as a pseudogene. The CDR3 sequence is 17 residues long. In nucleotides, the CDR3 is TGTGCCAGCAGCAAAGCGCACGTTGGCGGGGTTACAGATACGCAGTATTTT. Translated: CASSKAHVGGVTDTQYF.

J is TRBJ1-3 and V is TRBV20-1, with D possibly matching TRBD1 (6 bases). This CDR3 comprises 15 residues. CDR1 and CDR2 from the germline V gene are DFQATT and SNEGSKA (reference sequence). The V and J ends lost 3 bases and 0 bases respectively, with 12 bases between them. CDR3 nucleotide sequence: TGCAGTGCTAGCCCGGACAGCCTCTCTGGAAACACCATATATTTT. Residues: CSASPDSLSGNTIYF.

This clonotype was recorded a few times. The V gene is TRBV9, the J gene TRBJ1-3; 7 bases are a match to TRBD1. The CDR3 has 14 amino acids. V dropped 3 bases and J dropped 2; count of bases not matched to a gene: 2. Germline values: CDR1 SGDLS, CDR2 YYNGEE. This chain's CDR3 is CASSGGTAGNTIYF. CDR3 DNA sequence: TGTGCCAGCAGCGGGGGGACAGCTGGAAACACCATATATTTT.

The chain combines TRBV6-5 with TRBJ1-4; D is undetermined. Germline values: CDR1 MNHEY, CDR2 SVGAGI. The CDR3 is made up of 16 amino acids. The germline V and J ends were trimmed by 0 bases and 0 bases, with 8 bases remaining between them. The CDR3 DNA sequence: TGTGCCAGCAGTTACTCGAATGCAGCAACTAATGAAAAACTGTTTTTT. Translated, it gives CASSYSNAATNEKLFF.

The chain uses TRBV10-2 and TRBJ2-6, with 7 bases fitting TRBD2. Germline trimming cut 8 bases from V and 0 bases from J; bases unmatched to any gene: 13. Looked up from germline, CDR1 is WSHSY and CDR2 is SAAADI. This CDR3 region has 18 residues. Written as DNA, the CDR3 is TGCGCCAGCGGGGAGGGTGGCAGGGCATCCTCTGGGGCCAACGTCCTGACTTTC. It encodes CASGEGGRASSGANVLTF.

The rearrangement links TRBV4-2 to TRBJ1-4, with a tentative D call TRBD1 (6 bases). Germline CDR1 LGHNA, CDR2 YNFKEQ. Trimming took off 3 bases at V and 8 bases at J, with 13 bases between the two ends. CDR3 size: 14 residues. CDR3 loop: CASSHAGAGEKLFF. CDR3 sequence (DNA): TGTGCCAGCAGCCATGCAGGGGCGGGAGAAAAACTGTTTTTT.

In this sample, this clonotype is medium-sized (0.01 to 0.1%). The CDR3 region is CASSLLGGYGYTF. The CDR3 nucleotides are TGTGCCAGCAGTTTGCTGGGTGGTTATGGCTACACCTTC. The chain combines TRBV6-5 with TRBJ1-2; no firm D call. Deletions cut 4 bases from V and 5 bases from J, with 11 bases between. Germline V CDR1 and CDR2: MNHEY, SVGAGI. CDR3 size: 13 residues.

The CDR3 here is CASSLDALVNEKLFF. The DNA of the CDR3 is TGCGCCAGCAGCTTGGATGCGTTGGTCAATGAAAAACTGTTTTTT. The J gene is TRBJ1-4, the V gene TRBV5-1; D is ambiguous. The length of the CDR3 is 15 residues. The germline V gene encodes CDR1 SGHRS and CDR2 YFSETQ. Trimming removed 0 bases from V and 5 bases from J, with 11 bases in between.

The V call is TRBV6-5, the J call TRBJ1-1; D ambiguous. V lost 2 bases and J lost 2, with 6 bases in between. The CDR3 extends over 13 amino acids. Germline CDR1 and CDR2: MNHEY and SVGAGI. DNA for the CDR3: TGTGCCAGCAGTTACAACACAAACACTGAAGCTTTCTTT. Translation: CASSYNTNTEAFF.

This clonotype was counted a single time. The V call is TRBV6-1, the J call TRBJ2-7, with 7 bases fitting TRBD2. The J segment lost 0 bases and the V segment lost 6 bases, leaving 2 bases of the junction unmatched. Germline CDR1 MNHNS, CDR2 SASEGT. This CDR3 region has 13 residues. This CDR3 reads CASSLAVSYEQYF. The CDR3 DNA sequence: TGTGCCAGCAGCCTAGCGGTCTCCTACGAGCAGTACTTC.

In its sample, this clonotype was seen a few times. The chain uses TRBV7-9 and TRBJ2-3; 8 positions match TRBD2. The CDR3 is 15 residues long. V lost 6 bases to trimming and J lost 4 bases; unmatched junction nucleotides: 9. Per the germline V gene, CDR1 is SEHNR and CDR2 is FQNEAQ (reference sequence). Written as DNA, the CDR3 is TGTGCCAGCAGGTCCGGGACTAGGTGGTCAGATACGCAGTATTTT. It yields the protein CASRSGTRWSDTQYF.

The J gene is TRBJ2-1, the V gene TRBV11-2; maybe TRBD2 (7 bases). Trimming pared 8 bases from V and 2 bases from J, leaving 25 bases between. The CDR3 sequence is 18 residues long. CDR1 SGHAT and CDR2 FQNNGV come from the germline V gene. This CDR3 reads CASQRNGGPPGTYNEQFF. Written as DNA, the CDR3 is TGTGCCAGCCAACGTAACGGGGGGCCGCCTGGCACCTACAATGAGCAGTTCTTC.

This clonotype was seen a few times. This CDR3 reads CASSRNPGKGTYEQYF. The CDR3 coding sequence is TGTGCCAGCAGCCGGAACCCCGGGAAAGGCACCTACGAGCAGTACTTC. The rearrangement uses TRBV27 and TRBJ2-7; maybe TRBD2 (5 bases). Per germline, CDR1 MNHEY and CDR2 SMNVEV (reference sequence). This CDR3 is built from 16 residues. The V end lost 6 bases, the J end lost 2 bases, and 20 bases lay between the germline ends.

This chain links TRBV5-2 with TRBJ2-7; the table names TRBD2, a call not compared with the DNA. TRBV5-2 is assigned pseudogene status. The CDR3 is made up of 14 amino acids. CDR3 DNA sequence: TGTGCCATGGGCCCTGGGCGGGGTCTCCCCGAGCAGTACTTC. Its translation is CAMGPGRGLPEQYF.

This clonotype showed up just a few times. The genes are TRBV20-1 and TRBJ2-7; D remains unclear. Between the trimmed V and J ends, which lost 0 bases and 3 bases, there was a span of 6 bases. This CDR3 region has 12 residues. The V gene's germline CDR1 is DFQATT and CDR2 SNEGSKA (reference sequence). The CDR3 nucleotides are TGCAGTGCTAGAGACGTCAGCTACGAGCAGTACTTC. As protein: CSARDVSYEQYF.

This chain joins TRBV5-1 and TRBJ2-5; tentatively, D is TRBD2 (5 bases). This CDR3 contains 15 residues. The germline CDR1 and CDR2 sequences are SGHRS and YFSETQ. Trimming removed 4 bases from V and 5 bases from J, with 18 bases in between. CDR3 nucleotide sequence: TGCGCCAGCAGCCCCCCCGGCCCCACGGGGGAGACCCAGTACTTC. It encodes CASSPPGPTGETQYF.

CDR3 DNA sequence: TGTGCCACCAGCAGGGGAATGGACACCGGGGAGCTGTTTTTT. Its translation: CATSRGMDTGELFF. The chain is built from TRBV15 and TRBJ2-2; D is unclear. CDR3 length equals 14 residues. Trimming took 3 bases from V and 3 from J, leaving 8 bases between them. Germline V gene data show CDR1 as LNHNV and CDR2 as YYDKDF (reference sequence).

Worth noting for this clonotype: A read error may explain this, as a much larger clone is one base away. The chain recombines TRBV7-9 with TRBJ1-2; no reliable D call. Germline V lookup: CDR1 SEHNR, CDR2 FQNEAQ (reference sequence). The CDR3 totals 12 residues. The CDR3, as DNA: TGTGCCAGCAGCTTAGATAGACGTGGCGACACCTTC. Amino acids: CASSLDRRGDTF.

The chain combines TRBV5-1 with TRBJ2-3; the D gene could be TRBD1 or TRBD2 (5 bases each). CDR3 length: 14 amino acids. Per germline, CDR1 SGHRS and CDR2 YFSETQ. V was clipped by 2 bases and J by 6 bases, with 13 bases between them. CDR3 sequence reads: CASSFSGGSDTQYF. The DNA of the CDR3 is TGCGCCAGCAGCTTTAGTGGGGGTTCGGATACGCAGTATTTT.

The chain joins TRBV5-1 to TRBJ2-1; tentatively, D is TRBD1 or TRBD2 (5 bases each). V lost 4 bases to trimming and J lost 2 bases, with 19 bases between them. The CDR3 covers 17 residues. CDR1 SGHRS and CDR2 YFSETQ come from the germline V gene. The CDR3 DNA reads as TGCGCCAGCAGCCCACTAAGGACCGGGACCGCCTACAATGAGCAGTTCTTC. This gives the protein CASSPLRTGTAYNEQFF.

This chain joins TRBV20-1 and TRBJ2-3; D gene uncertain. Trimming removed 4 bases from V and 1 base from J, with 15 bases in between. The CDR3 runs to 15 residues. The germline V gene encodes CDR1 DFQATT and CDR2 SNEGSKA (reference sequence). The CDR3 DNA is TGCAGTGCTATACCTCTGGACCATGGCACAGATACGCAGTATTTT. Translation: CSAIPLDHGTDTQYF.

The CDR3 DNA reads as TGTGCAAGTCGCCCAATCGCGACTAACTACGAGCAGTACTTC. Its translation: CASRPIATNYEQYF. The chain employs TRBV12-2 and TRBJ2-7; TRBD2, the D gene given by the table, was not confirmed from the DNA. TRBV12-2 is reported as a pseudogene. This CDR3 is built from 14 residues.

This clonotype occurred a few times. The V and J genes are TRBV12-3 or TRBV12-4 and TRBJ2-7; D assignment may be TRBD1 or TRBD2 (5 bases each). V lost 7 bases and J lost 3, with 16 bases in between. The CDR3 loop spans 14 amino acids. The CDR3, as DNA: TGTGCCAGCACCAGGGACGGTCGGTTCTACGAGCAGTACTTC. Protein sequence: CASTRDGRFYEQYF.